Reported below is one TCR beta chain. The antigen is unknown. Only in-frame clones appear in the TCRdb table, and some are missing; sequencing was by immunoSEQ multiplex PCR. This sample has over 110,000 clones, with 86% found just once. These data are taken from a study of Ad26.COV2.S vaccination and SARS-CoV-2 variants. Findings and limits, study-wide: Researchers reported similar non-spike TCR breadth in vaccine and placebo recipients.

The CDR3 extends over 13 amino acids. The clonotype comes from a human donor who had recovered from COVID-19. The rearrangement joins TRBV12-2 to TRBJ1-1; TRBD1 was called by the table and not checked on the DNA. TRBV12-2 is tagged as a pseudogene. This sample comprised peripheral blood, obtained after recovery from COVID-19. This chain's CDR3 is CASRLGQGLEAFF. CDR3 in DNA: TGTGCAAGTCGCTTAGGCCAGGGGCTTGAAGCTTTCTTT.